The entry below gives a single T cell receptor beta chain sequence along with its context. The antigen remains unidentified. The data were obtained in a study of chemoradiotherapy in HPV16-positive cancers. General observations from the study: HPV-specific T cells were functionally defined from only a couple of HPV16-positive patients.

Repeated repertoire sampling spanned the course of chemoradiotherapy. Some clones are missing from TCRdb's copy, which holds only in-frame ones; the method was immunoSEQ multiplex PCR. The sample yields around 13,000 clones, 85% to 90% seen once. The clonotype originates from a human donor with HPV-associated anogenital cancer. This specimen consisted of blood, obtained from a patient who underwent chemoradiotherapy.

The CDR3 bases are TGTGCCAGCGACTTCTCGGGACAGGGGTCATCCGGGGAGCTGTTTTTT. Translated: CASDFSGQGSSGELFF. The gene calls are TRBV7-9 and TRBJ2-2, with 10 bases fitting TRBD1. Looked up from germline, CDR1 is SEHNR and CDR2 is FQNEAQ (reference sequence). The CDR3 extends over 16 amino acids. The ends lost 8 bases at V and 6 bases at J; junction bases unmatched: 12.